This T cell receptor (beta chain) was identified in a study of blood T cells in healthy people across ages (dated by TCRdb to about 2015). In the study overall: In model experiments, template switching captured roughly one uniquely barcoded TCR beta cDNA molecule for every two T cells. To avoid experimental bias, donors of different ages were spread randomly across the sequencing lanes. The study measured age-related changes in TCR beta repertoire diversity using deep sequencing normalized with unique cDNA molecular identifiers. The donors were divided into four age groups: young (average roughly 15 years), middle-aged (approximately 41), aged (about 62) and long-lived (approximately 74). For two donors (one aged 18 to 30 and one aged 80 or older), the study analyzed two additional independent replicas of 1 million unique cDNA reads from the same blood draw. The full study reports these points: Observed TCR beta diversity per million T cells fell roughly linearly with age, and a significant reduction was already apparent by age around 40. Estimates of total diversity from one million sequenced T cells were regarded as lower bounds and underestimates. Since profiling was done on bulk unsorted PBMCs, naive and antigen-experienced compartments could not be conclusively compared. Compared with the aged group, more naive CD4+ T cells, fewer expanded clones and increased TCR diversity were shown by the long-lived group, suggesting age selection. Because donor CMV infection status was unknown, age-related changes in expanded clonotypes were potentially confounded. Observed TCR beta diversity correlated strongly with the percentage of naive T cells measured by flow cytometry.

To prepare the library, 5' RACE was applied. TCRdb names Illumina HiSeq 2500 as the instrument used. A second PCR of roughly 6 to 12 cycles was run with a J-beta primer mix and a sample-barcoded 5' primer. A unique molecular identifier was introduced onto each TCR beta cDNA molecule by a template-switch 5' adaptor carrying 12 random nucleotides. Each sample yielded at least 2.5 million CDR3-containing paired-end reads. First-strand cDNA synthesis was performed from all RNA using the Mint cDNA synthesis kit, with priming by a TRBC-specific oligonucleotide. All cDNA was treated with uracil-DNA glycosylase and then went through a first 18-cycle PCR with the universal primers M1SS and BC2_uni_R. The paper's processing steps were these. Each sample was normalized by randomly selecting 1 million high-quality reads, each carrying a distinct molecular identifier. Reads with shared molecular identifiers were discarded instead of being binned into consensus sequences. MiTCR, run with a Q25 quality threshold and the strictest error-elimination algorithm, handled CDR3 identification, clonotype clustering and error correction. A nonparametric unseen species model using Euler transformation provided a lower-bound estimate of total TCR beta diversity. The public reads were reprocessed in TCRdb via fastp at Q25 and MiXCR, keeping in-frame beta chains. Rows with a matching CDR3 protein are joined into one entry that keeps the most common DNA and genes. The V and J calls come from TCRdb's annotation, not from the publication. Recorded for this sample are 710,000 or so distinct CDR3 sequences; 22% of them occurred a single time. The ten largest clones capture around a fifth of the sample.

In this sample, this clonotype turned up a few times. The antigen it recognizes is unknown. Base qualities were left out, and no much larger clone turns up one base away. The donors were 40 or so Caucasian individuals from Russia, aged roughly 6 to 90 years, who were systemically healthy. Each donor gave ten milliliters of peripheral blood, collected into EDTA-treated Vacutainer tubes. Ficoll-Paque density-gradient centrifugation was used to isolate PBMCs, with at least 6 million obtained per sample. Trizol reagent was used to extract total RNA from the PBMCs, yielding at least 5.5 micrograms per sample. For every donor, flow cytometry on a PBMC aliquot measured the percentage of naive CD45RAhigh/CD27high T cells. V is trimmed back by 5 bases and J by 8 bases, and the junction contains 8 bases that no gene match accounts for. As encoded in the germline V gene, CDR1 is MDHEN while CDR2 is SYDVKM. The CDR3 contains 14 residues, cysteine and phenylalanine counted. Here the CDR3 DNA is all that survives: 42 bases in frame from base 1.

The rearranged chain carries TRBV28 and TRBJ2-2, with TRBD2 identical over 7 junction bases. The clonotype originates from a man in his 70s in good health. Sequencing was carried out using blood. The CDR3 has the sequence CASSPEREGGELFF. The DNA sequence reads TGTGCCAGCAGTCCCGAGCGGGAAGGTGGGGAGCTGTTTTTT.